What follows are 24 T cell receptor beta chains derived from one specimen sequenced in a study of blood T cells in healthy people across ages. Combining a sample-barcoded 5' primer with a J-beta primer mix, a second PCR ran for roughly 7 to 11 cycles. MiXCR was run by TCRdb on the 5' RACE reads, yielding one entry per CDR3 protein. Of 1.5 million to 2 million distinct CDR3 sequences in the sample, around 48% were seen once. Source material: blood. The receptor set was obtained from a woman between 35 and 50 years old in good health.

The chain carries TRBV2 and TRBJ2-1; 10 bases line up with TRBD1. V trimming: 2 bases; J trimming: 4 bases; junction bases outside the gene matches: 5. The CDR3 contains 16 residues. CDR1 and CDR2 from the germline V gene are SNHLY and FYNNEI. In nucleotides, the CDR3 is TGTGCCAGCAGTGAATCGACAGGGGGCTGGTACAATGAGCAGTTCTTC. Its translation: CASSESTGGWYNEQFF.

The chain uses TRBV15 and TRBJ2-3, with D possibly TRBD2 on 5 matching bases. The germline V gene has CDR1 LNHNV and CDR2 YYDKDF (reference sequence). The CDR3 is 15 residues long. V was trimmed by 4 bases and J by 3 bases, leaving 14 bases between them. The chain's CDR3 is CATSTLLAPTDTQYF. The CDR3 coding sequence is TGTGCCACCAGCACACTTCTAGCCCCGACAGATACGCAGTATTTT.

This chain joins TRBV5-1 and TRBJ2-1; 11 bases align to TRBD2. Trimming at V came to 0 bases and at J to 8 bases, leaving 7 bases not matched to a gene. Germline assignment: CDR1 SGHRS and CDR2 YFSETQ. This CDR3 region has 16 residues. The CDR3 bases are TGCGCCAGCAGCTTGGGACTAGCGGGGCCCAGCGATGAGCAGTTCTTC. Translation gives CASSLGLAGPSDEQFF.

Only a few counts were recorded for this clonotype. V usage is TRBV27 and J usage is TRBJ2-3, with 9 bases lining up with TRBD2. V shed 3 bases and J 1 base; nucleotides not matched to a gene: 5. CDR1 and CDR2 (germline): MNHEY, SMNVEV (reference sequence). This CDR3 is 16 amino acids long. The chain's CDR3 is CASSFPGGGGTDTQYF. The CDR3 DNA follows: TGTGCCAGCAGTTTTCCGGGCGGGGGGGGCACAGATACGCAGTATTTT.

The J gene is TRBJ1-1, the V gene TRBV20-1, with TRBD1 identical over 8 bases. J lost 6 bases, V lost 3 bases, and 9 bases had no gene match. This CDR3 region has 14 residues. The germline gives CDR1 DFQATT, CDR2 SNEGSKA (reference sequence). CDR3 loop: CSARITTGGAEAFF. In DNA form, the CDR3 reads TGCAGTGCTAGGATTACCACAGGGGGTGCTGAAGCTTTCTTT.

The J gene is TRBJ2-1, the V gene TRBV20-1; 7 bases are shared with TRBD2. This CDR3 contains 14 residues. Germline V CDR1 and CDR2: DFQATT, SNEGSKA (reference sequence). The V gene end was trimmed by 3 bases and the J gene end by 4 bases; junction bases not matched to a gene: 6. CDR3 sequence: CSARRRGNYNEQFF. In DNA, the CDR3 is TGCAGTGCTAGGAGGCGGGGGAATTACAATGAGCAGTTCTTC.

V gene TRBV20-1 combines with J gene TRBJ2-1; 9 positions agree with TRBD2. The V and J ends lost 3 bases and 4 bases, in that order; junction bases with no gene match: 4. This CDR3 has 14 amino acids. CDR1 is DFQATT, CDR2 SNEGSKA, per germline (reference sequence). CDR3 coding DNA: TGCAGTGCTAGTGCTAGCGGGGCATACAATGAGCAGTTCTTC. This translates into CSASASGAYNEQFF.

The chain employs TRBV13 and TRBJ2-1; D gene unclear. V dropped 5 bases and J dropped 8 bases, with 13 bases sitting between them. From germline, CDR1 is PRHDT and CDR2 FYEKMQ (reference sequence). The CDR3 extends over 13 amino acids. DNA of the CDR3: TGTGCCAGCAGCCCTACGCTAACCGATGAGCAGTTCTTC. Translation: CASSPTLTDEQFF.

This clonotype was detected once. The chain is built from TRBV24-1 and TRBJ2-3; D may be TRBD2 (5 bases). The CDR3 length is 14 residues. The germline gives CDR1 KGHDR, CDR2 SFDVKD. Trimming stripped 8 bases from V and 4 bases from J, with 15 bases between. The DNA of the CDR3 is TGTGCCACCACTGGGAGCGGTGGAGCAGATACGCAGTATTTT. It yields the protein CATTGSGGADTQYF.

This chain connects TRBV4-1 to TRBJ1-2; no definite D call. The germline CDR1 and CDR2 sequences are MGHRA and YSYEKL. The length of the CDR3 is 15 residues. V was cut by 4 bases and J by 6 bases, with 18 bases left in between. CDR3 sequence (DNA): TGCGCCAGCAGCCCTTACGCAAAGGTTGTGGATGGCTACACCTTC. Its protein product is CASSPYAKVVDGYTF.

This clonotype was detected a few times. The chain couples TRBV5-1 to TRBJ1-1; TRBD1 might be the D (6 bases). The V end was cut by 3 bases, the J end by 1 base, with 10 bases between. The CDR3 loop spans 14 amino acids. Germline values: CDR1 SGHRS, CDR2 YFSETQ. DNA of the CDR3: TGCGCCAGCAGCTCTATACAGGGGAACACTGAAGCTTTCTTT. Protein sequence: CASSSIQGNTEAFF.

J is TRBJ1-2 and V is TRBV6-2 or TRBV6-3; D remains unclear. This CDR3 has 13 residues. The ends were cut back, 4 bases at V and 3 bases at J, with 9 bases in the middle. Germline V gene data show CDR1 as MNHEY and CDR2 as SVGEGT. The CDR3, as DNA: TGTGCCAGCAGTTCACGGGTGGACTATGGCTACACCTTC. It codes for CASSSRVDYGYTF.

This chain uses TRBV6-5 with TRBJ2-7; TRBD1 matches 9 bases. The V and J ends lost 6 bases and 3 bases, in that order; junction bases with no gene match: 9. CDR1 is MNHEY and CDR2 is SVGAGI in the germline V gene. CDR3 length equals 15 residues. CDR3 DNA sequence: TGTGCCAGCAGCAACGGACAGGGGTTCTACTACGAGCAGTACTTC. This codes for CASSNGQGFYYEQYF.

The chain uses TRBV20-1 and TRBJ2-7; D may be TRBD1 (6 bases). The V gene's germline CDR1 is DFQATT and CDR2 SNEGSKA (reference sequence). Between the trimmed V and J ends, which lost 0 bases and 3 bases, there was a span of 18 bases. There are 16 residues in the CDR3. CDR3 bases: TGCAGTGCTAGAGAAGCCTTGACAGGAGAATACTACGAGCAGTACTTC. It encodes CSAREALTGEYYEQYF.

The chain uses TRBV4-2 and TRBJ1-4; no definite D call. This CDR3 comprises 15 residues. Per the germline V gene, CDR1 is LGHNA and CDR2 is YNFKEQ. Trimming removed 0 bases from V and 8 bases from J, with 13 bases in between. The CDR3 DNA sequence: TGTGCCAGCAGCCAAGAATCCGCGGGAACCGAAAAACTGTTTTTT. Encoded protein: CASSQESAGTEKLFF.

The chain couples TRBV7-2 to TRBJ2-2, with 11 bases aligning to TRBD2. V was clipped by 3 bases and J by 4 bases; unmatched bases: 7. The CDR3 is 17 amino acids. Germline CDR1 and CDR2: SGHTA and FQGNSA. DNA for the CDR3: TGTGCCAGCAGCTTCTCTAGCGGGGGGCTCGGCACCGGGGAGCTGTTTTTT. Protein sequence: CASSFSSGGLGTGELFF.

The V call is TRBV7-9, the J call TRBJ2-5, with D perhaps TRBD1 (6 bases). The CDR3 runs 15 residues. Germline lookup yields CDR1 SEHNR and CDR2 FQNEAQ (reference sequence). Trimming pared 0 bases from V and 5 bases from J, leaving 13 bases between. This CDR3 is CASSLAPQGSETQYF. In DNA, the CDR3 is TGTGCCAGCAGCTTAGCTCCACAGGGATCGGAGACCCAGTACTTC.

V gene TRBV10-3 combines with J gene TRBJ2-7, with D possibly matching TRBD1 (6 bases). In germline, CDR1 is ENHRY, CDR2 SYGVKD. The V gene lost 3 bases and the J gene lost 5 bases, with 11 bases spanning the gap. The CDR3 loop spans 13 amino acids. Here the CDR3 reads CAISDRGSHEQYF. The CDR3 bases are TGTGCCATCAGTGACAGGGGCTCGCACGAGCAGTACTTC.

V and J are TRBV4-3 and TRBJ2-7, with TRBD1 matching over 8 bases. Germline V CDR1 and CDR2: LGHNA, YSLEER. V dropped 0 bases and J dropped 5; count of bases not matched to a gene: 9. The CDR3 has 16 amino acids. The CDR3 loop is CASSQDYGQGYNEQYF. DNA of the CDR3: TGCGCCAGCAGCCAAGATTACGGACAGGGCTATAACGAGCAGTACTTC.

This clonotype was seen once. The chain couples TRBV20-1 to TRBJ2-1; 9 bases are shared with TRBD2. Trimming removed 4 bases from V and 4 bases from J; junction bases left unmatched: 8. CDR3 length: 15 amino acids. Looked up from germline, CDR1 is DFQATT and CDR2 is SNEGSKA (reference sequence). The CDR3 DNA is TGCAGTGCTAACAAGCGAGCGGGGGGATACAATGAGCAGTTCTTC. Protein sequence: CSANKRAGGYNEQFF.

J is TRBJ2-5 and V is TRBV5-1; D uncertain. The J call may be faulty, since TRBJ2-7 better matches the DNA end. Germline loops: CDR1 SGHRS, CDR2 YFSETQ. CDR3 size: 14 residues. The CDR3 bases are TGCGCCAGCGGCGCGCACATCCTTCCCTACGAGCAGTACTTC. It is translated as CASGAHILPYEQYF.

A few counts support this clonotype. V usage is TRBV28 and J usage is TRBJ1-5, with a weak D call TRBD1 (6 bases). The CDR3 runs to 16 residues. Trimming pared 0 bases from V and 5 bases from J, leaving 14 bases between. CDR1 is MDHEN, CDR2 SYDVKM, per germline. CDR3 region: CASSLWVKSGDQPQHF. The CDR3 coding sequence is TGTGCCAGCAGTTTATGGGTGAAATCAGGGGATCAGCCCCAGCATTTT.

The genes are TRBV7-2 and TRBJ2-3; 7 bases are shared with TRBD1. Looked up from germline, CDR1 is SGHTA and CDR2 is FQGNSA. The junction had 3 bases not matched to a gene; V was cut back by 4 bases and J by 8 bases. The CDR3 sequence is 12 residues long. CDR3 sequence: CASSSSGGTQYF. The CDR3 DNA follows: TGTGCCAGCAGCTCATCAGGGGGTACGCAGTATTTT. Filled out from reference TRBV7-2 and TRBJ2-3, the complete variable domain reads GAGVSQSPSNKVTEKGKDVELRCDPISGHTALYWYRQSLGQGLEFLIYFQGNSAPDKSGLPSDRFSAERTGGSVSTLTIQRTQQEDSAVYLCASSSSGGTQYFGPGTRLTVL.

This clonotype has just a few counts. This rearrangement joins TRBV25-1 to TRBJ2-4; 7 bases line up with TRBD1. The CDR3 totals 13 residues. Germline loops: CDR1 MGHDK, CDR2 SYGVNS. With 4 bases clipped from V and 8 bases from J, the junction kept 5 bases outside the gene matches. The CDR3 loop reads CASSVRGIDIQYF. The CDR3 DNA sequence: TGTGCCAGCAGTGTCAGGGGGATAGACATTCAGTACTTC.